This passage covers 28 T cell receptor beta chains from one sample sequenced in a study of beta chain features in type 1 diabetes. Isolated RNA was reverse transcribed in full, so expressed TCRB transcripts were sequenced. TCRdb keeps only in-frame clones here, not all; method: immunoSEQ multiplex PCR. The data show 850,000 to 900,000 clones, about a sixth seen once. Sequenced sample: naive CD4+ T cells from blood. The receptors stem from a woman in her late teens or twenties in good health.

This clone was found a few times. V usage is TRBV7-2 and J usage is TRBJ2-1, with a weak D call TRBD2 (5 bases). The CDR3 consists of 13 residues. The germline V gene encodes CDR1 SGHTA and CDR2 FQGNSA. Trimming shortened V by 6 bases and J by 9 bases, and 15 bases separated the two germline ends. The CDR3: CASRNTAGGEQFF. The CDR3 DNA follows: TGTGCCAGCAGGAATACGGCGGGTGGTGAGCAGTTCTTC.

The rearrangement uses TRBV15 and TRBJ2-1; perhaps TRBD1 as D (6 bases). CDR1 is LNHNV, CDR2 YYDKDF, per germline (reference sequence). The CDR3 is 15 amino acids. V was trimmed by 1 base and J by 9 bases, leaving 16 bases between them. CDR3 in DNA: TGTGCCACCAGCAGAGTCGTAGGGGGACACGGTGAGCAGTTCTTC. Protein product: CATSRVVGGHGEQFF.

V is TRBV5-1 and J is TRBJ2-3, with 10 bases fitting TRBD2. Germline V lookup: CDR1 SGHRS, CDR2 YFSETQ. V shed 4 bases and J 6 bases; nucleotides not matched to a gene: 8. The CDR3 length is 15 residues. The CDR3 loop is CASSEGTSGMDTQYF. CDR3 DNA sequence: TGCGCCAGCAGCGAAGGAACTAGCGGGATGGATACGCAGTATTTT.

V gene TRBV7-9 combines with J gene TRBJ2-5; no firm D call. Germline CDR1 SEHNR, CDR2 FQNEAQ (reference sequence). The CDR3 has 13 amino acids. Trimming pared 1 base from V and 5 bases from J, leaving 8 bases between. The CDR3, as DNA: TGTGCCAGCAGCTTAGAGCCGCGGGAGACCCAGTACTTC. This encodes CASSLEPRETQYF. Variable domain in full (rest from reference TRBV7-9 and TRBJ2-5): DTGVSQNPRHKITKRGQNVTFRCDPISEHNRLYWYRQTLGQGPEFLTYFQNEAQLEKSRLLSDRFSAERPKGSFSTLEIQRTEQGDSAMYLCASSLEPRETQYFGPGTRLLVL.

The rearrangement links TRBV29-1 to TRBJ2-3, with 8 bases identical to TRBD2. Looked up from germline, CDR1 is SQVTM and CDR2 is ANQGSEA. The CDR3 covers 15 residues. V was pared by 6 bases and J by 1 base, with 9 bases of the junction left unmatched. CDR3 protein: CSVTSGHRGTDTQYF. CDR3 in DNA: TGCAGCGTCACTAGCGGCCACCGGGGCACAGATACGCAGTATTTT.

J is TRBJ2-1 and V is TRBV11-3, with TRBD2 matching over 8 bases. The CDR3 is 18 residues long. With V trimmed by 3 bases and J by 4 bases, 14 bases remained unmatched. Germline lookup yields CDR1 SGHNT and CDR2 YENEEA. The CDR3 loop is CASSLSVRGRSSYNEQFF. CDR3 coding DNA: TGTGCCAGCAGCTTGTCTGTTCGCGGGAGGTCCTCTTACAATGAGCAGTTCTTC.

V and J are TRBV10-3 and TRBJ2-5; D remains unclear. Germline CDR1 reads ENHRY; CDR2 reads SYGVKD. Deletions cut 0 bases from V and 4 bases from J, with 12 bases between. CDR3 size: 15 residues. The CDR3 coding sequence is TGTGCCATCAGTGAGTCTCTAGGGTATGGAGAGACCCAGTACTTC. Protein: CAISESLGYGETQYF.

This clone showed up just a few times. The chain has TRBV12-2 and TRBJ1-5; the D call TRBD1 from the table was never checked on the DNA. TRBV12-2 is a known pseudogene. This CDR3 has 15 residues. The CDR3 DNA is TGTGCAAGCCGCCTCCAGGGACAAAGCAATCAGCCCCAGCATTTT. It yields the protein CASRLQGQSNQPQHF.

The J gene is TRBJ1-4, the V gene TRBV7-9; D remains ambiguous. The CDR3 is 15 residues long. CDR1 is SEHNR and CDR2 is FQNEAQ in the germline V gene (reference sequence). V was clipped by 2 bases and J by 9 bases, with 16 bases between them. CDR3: CASSLLGRGLQKLFF. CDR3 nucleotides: TGTGCCAGCAGCTTACTGGGTCGAGGGTTGCAAAAACTGTTTTTT.

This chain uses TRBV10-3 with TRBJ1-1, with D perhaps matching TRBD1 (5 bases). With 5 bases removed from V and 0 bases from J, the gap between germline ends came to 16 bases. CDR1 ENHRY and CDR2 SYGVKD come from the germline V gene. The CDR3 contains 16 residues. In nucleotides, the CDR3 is TGTGCCATCAGTCCCCAAGTTACAGGACTGAACACTGAAGCTTTCTTT. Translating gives CAISPQVTGLNTEAFF.

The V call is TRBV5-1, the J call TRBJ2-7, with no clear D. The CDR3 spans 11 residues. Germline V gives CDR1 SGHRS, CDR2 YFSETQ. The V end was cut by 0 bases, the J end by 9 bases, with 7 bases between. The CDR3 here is CASSLEGVQYF. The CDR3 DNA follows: TGCGCCAGCAGCTTGGAAGGAGTGCAGTACTTC.

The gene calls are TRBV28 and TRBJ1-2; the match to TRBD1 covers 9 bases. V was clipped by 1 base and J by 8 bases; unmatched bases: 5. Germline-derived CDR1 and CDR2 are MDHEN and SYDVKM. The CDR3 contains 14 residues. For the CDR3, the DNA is TGTGCCAGCAGTTTATTCCGACAGGGGGAAGGCTACACCTTC. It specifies CASSLFRQGEGYTF.

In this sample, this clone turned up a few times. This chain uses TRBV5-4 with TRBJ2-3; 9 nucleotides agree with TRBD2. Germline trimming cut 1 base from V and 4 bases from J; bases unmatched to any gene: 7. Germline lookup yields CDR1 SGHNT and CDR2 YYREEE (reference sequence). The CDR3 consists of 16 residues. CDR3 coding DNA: TGTGCCAGCAGCTTGTCGGTAGCGGGAGTATCAGATACGCAGTATTTT. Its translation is CASSLSVAGVSDTQYF.

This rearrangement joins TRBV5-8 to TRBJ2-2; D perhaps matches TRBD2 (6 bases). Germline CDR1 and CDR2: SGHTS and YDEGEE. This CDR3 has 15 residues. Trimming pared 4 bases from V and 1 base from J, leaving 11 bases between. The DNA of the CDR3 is TGTGCCAGCAGCCGGACGGGGGTGAACACCGGGGAGCTGTTTTTT. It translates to CASSRTGVNTGELFF.

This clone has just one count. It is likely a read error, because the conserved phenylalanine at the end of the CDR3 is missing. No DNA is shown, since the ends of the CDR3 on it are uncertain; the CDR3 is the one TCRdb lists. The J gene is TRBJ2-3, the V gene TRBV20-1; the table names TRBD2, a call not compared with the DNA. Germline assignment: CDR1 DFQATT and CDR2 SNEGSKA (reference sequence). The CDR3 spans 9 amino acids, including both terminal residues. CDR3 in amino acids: CSAYSELAL.

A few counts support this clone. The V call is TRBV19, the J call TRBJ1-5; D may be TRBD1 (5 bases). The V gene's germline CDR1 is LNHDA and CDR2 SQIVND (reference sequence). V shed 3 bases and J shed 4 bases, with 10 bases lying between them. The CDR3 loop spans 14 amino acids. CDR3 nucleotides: TGTGCCAGTAGTATGGGCAGGGTTAATCAGCCCCAGCATTTT. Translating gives CASSMGRVNQPQHF.

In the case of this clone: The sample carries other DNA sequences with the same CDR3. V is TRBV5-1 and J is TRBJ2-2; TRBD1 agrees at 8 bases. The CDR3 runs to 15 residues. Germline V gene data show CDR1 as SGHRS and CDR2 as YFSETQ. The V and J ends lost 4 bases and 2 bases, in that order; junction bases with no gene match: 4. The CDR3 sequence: CASSLGQGNTGELFF. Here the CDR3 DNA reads TGCGCCAGCAGCCTAGGACAGGGCAACACCGGGGAGCTGTTTTTT. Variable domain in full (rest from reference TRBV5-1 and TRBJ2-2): KAGVTQTPRYLIKTRGQQVTLSCSPISGHRSVSWYQQTPGQGLQFLFEYFSETQRNKGNFPGRFSGRQFSNSRSEMNVSTLELGDSALYLCASSLGQGNTGELFFGEGSRLTVL.

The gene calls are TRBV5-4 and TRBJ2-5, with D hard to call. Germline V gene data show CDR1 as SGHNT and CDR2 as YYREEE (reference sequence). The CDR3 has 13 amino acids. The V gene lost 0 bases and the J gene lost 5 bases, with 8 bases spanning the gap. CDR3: CASSLVQSETQYF. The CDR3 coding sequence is TGTGCCAGCAGCTTGGTACAGTCGGAGACCCAGTACTTC.

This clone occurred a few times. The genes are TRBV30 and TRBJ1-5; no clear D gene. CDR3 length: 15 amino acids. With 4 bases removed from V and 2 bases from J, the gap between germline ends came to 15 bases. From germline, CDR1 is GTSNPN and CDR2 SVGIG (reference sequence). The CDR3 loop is CAWIPRTPGNQPQHF. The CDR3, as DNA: TGTGCCTGGATTCCTCGGACCCCGGGCAATCAGCCCCAGCATTTT.

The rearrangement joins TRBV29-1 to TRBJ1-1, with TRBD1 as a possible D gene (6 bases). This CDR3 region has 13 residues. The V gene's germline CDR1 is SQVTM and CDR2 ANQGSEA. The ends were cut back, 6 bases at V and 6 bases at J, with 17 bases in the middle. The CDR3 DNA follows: TGCAGCGTAGTTACAGGGATGGTCGCTGAAGCTTTCTTT. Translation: CSVVTGMVAEAFF.

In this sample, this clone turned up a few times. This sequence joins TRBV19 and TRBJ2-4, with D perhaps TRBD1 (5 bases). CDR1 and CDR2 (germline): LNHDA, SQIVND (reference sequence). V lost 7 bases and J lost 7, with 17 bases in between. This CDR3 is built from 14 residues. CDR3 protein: CASKQGPLRNIQYF. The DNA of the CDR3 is TGTGCCAGTAAGCAGGGTCCCCTCCGGAACATTCAGTACTTC.

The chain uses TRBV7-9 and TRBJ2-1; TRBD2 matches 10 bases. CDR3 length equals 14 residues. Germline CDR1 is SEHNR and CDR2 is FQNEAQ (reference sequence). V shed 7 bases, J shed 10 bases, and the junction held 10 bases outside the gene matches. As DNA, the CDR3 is TGTGCCAGCATCCTAGCGGGAGCCGTATGGGAGCAGTTCTTC. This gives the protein CASILAGAVWEQFF. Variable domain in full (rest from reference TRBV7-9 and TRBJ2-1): DTGVSQNPRHKITKRGQNVTFRCDPISEHNRLYWYRQTLGQGPEFLTYFQNEAQLEKSRLLSDRFSAERPKGSFSTLEIQRTEQGDSAMYLCASILAGAVWEQFFGPGTRLTVL.

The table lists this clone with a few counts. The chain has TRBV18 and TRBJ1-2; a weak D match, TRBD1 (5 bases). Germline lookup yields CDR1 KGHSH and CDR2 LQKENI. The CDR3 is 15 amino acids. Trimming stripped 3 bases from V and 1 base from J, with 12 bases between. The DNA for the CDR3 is TGTGCCAGCTCACCCCCTGGCAGGGTTAACTATGGCTACACCTTC. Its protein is CASSPPGRVNYGYTF.

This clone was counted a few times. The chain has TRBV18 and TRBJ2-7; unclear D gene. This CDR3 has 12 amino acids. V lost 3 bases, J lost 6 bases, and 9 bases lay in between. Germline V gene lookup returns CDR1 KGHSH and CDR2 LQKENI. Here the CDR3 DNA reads TGTGCCAGCTCACCCCAGGAACGCGAGCAGTACTTC. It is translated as CASSPQEREQYF.

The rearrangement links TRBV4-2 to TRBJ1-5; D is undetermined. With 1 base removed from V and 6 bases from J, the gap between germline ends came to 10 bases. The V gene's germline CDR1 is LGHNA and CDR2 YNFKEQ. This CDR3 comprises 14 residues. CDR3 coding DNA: TGTGCCAGCAGCCAAGGGGGAGGTGGTCAGCCCCAGCATTTT. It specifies CASSQGGGGQPQHF.

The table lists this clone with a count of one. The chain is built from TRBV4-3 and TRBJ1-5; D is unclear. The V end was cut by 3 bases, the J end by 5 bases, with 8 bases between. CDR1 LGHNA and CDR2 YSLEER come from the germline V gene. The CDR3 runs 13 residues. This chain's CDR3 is CASSQQEDQPQHF. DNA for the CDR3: TGCGCCAGCAGCCAGCAGGAAGATCAGCCCCAGCATTTT.

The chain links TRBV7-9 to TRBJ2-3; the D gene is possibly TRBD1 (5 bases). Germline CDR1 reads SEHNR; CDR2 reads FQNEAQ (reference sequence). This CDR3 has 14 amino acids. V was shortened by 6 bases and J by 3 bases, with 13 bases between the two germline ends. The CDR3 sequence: CASRGAGLTDTQYF. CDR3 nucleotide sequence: TGTGCCAGCAGAGGGGCAGGGTTGACAGATACGCAGTATTTT.

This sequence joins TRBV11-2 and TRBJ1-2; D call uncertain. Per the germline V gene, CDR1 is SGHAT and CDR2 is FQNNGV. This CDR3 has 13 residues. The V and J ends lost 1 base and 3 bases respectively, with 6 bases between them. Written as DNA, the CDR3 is TGTGCCAGCAGCTTAGCTAGGGACTATGGCTACACCTTC. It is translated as CASSLARDYGYTF.